These 21 T cell receptor beta chains were all obtained from the same sample, sequenced in a study of shared clonotypes between healthy human individuals. The table came from immunoSEQ multiplex PCR; TCRdb's copy has only in-frame clones and leaves some out. The sample holds 700,000 to 950,000 clones, around 96% seen once. CD45RO-negative CD8 cells positively selected for CCR7 made up the naive population, which excluded terminally differentiated effector memory CD45RA+ cells. Sequences were obtained from naive CD8+ T cells sorted from blood. Every receptor here comes from a man under 40 in good health.

Turning to this clone: Other DNA variants within this sample encode the same CDR3. The V call is TRBV7-6, the J call TRBJ2-3, with D possibly being TRBD1 or TRBD2 (7 bases each). The V and J ends lost 5 bases and 1 base respectively, with 10 bases between them. The CDR3 covers 14 residues. Germline CDR1 and CDR2: SGHVS and FNYEAQ. Here the CDR3 reads CASSPGGGTDTQYF. The CDR3 nucleotides read TGTGCCAGCAGCCCAGGGGGGGGCACAGATACGCAGTATTTT.

The chain combines TRBV5-1 with TRBJ1-4, with TRBD1 identical over 7 bases. The CDR3 spans 14 residues. CDR1 and CDR2 from the germline V gene are SGHRS and YFSETQ. With 0 bases clipped from V and 11 bases from J, the junction kept 7 bases outside the gene matches. CDR3 region: CASSLGQGGYKLFF. The CDR3 bases are TGCGCCAGCAGCTTGGGCCAGGGGGGATACAAACTGTTTTTT.

This clone was picked up one time. This chain joins TRBV4-1 and TRBJ2-3, with 9 bases identical to TRBD2. The CDR3 runs 17 residues. Germline CDR1 MGHRA, CDR2 YSYEKL. V gave up 6 bases and J gave up 2 bases; unmatched junction bases: 12. The CDR3 DNA reads as TGCGCCAGCAGTCTGGGGGTAGCGGGAGTATACACAGATACGCAGTATTTT. Translating gives CASSLGVAGVYTDTQYF.

The rearrangement links TRBV7-8 to TRBJ2-1; D is unclear. The germline V and J ends were trimmed by 5 bases and 0 bases, with 11 bases remaining between them. Per germline, CDR1 SGHVS and CDR2 FQNEAQ. CDR3 length: 15 residues. CDR3 sequence reads: CASSPPAASYNEQFF. Here the CDR3 DNA reads TGTGCCAGCAGCCCTCCCGCGGCCTCCTACAATGAGCAGTTCTTC.

The chain links TRBV7-9 to TRBJ1-1, with D unresolved. The CDR3 sequence is 11 residues long. V was pared by 1 base and J by 11 bases, with 8 bases between. Germline CDR1 reads SEHNR; CDR2 reads FQNEAQ (reference sequence). The CDR3 region is CASSLGRTAFF. DNA of the CDR3: TGTGCCAGCAGCTTAGGACGGACCGCTTTCTTT.

The chain links TRBV7-3 to TRBJ1-1, with D tentatively TRBD1 (6 bases). This CDR3 has 12 amino acids. Trimming shortened V by 5 bases and J by 3 bases, and 7 bases separated the two germline ends. Germline V gene data show CDR1 as SGHTA and CDR2 as FQGTGA. CDR3 amino acids: CASSPGDTEAFF. The DNA of the CDR3 is TGTGCCAGCAGCCCAGGGGACACTGAAGCTTTCTTT.

The J gene is TRBJ2-5, the V gene TRBV13; 7 bases agree with TRBD2. This CDR3 region has 17 residues. Germline CDR1 reads PRHDT; CDR2 reads FYEKMQ (reference sequence). With V trimmed by 0 bases and J by 5 bases, 12 bases remained unmatched. The CDR3: CASSLGTGGQLEETQYF. DNA of the CDR3: TGTGCCAGCAGCTTAGGCACGGGAGGTCAGCTCGAGGAGACCCAGTACTTC.

The gene calls are TRBV13 and TRBJ1-1; maybe TRBD1 (5 bases). Trimming stripped 0 bases from V and 4 bases from J, with 12 bases between. Germline CDR1 and CDR2: PRHDT and FYEKMQ (reference sequence). The CDR3 covers 15 residues. The CDR3 DNA sequence: TGTGCCAGCAGCTTAGGACGGGGACGGGGCACTGAAGCTTTCTTT. It is translated as CASSLGRGRGTEAFF.

The genes are TRBV7-9 and TRBJ2-3, with 7 positions matching TRBD2. CDR3 length equals 17 residues. J lost 5 bases, V lost 4 bases, and 15 bases had no gene match. Per germline, CDR1 SEHNR and CDR2 FQNEAQ (reference sequence). The CDR3 protein is CASSSKSPGGGGDTQYF. The CDR3 DNA is TGTGCCAGCAGCTCAAAATCCCCGGGGGGAGGTGGAGATACGCAGTATTTT.

This chain joins TRBV14 and TRBJ2-7; a possible D gene is TRBD1 (6 bases). Trimming stripped 1 base from V and 5 bases from J, with 9 bases between. Germline V gene sequence: CDR1 SGHDN, CDR2 FVKESK. CDR3 length: 13 residues. The CDR3 spells CASSQVRGDEQYF. DNA of the CDR3: TGTGCCAGCAGCCAAGTCAGGGGCGACGAGCAGTACTTC.

A remark on this clone: The CDR3 carries no conserved terminal phenylalanine or tryptophan, so it likely arises from a read error. The limits of the CDR3 on the DNA are not certain, so only TCRdb's listed CDR3 is given. The chain carries TRBV23-1 and TRBJ2-3. TRBV23-1 is marked as an open reading frame, function uncertain. The CDR3 length equals 10 residues, ends included. The CDR3 spells CASSPFGREI.

This sequence joins TRBV6-5 and TRBJ2-1; 9 bases match TRBD2. CDR3 length: 16 residues. After removal of 4 bases from V and 3 bases from J, the junction contained 7 bases not matched to a gene. Germline lookup yields CDR1 MNHEY and CDR2 SVGAGI. CDR3 protein: CASSSPTSGNYNEQFF. In DNA form, the CDR3 reads TGTGCCAGCAGTTCTCCGACTAGCGGAAACTACAATGAGCAGTTCTTC.

The table lists this clone with a count of one. V usage is TRBV6-5 and J usage is TRBJ2-7; possible D gene TRBD1, 6 bases. Germline CDR1 reads MNHEY; CDR2 reads SVGAGI. This CDR3 region has 16 residues. Trimming pared 0 bases from V and 0 bases from J, leaving 12 bases between. DNA for the CDR3: TGTGCCAGCAGTTACTCTAGGGACACCTTCTCCTACGAGCAGTACTTC. It yields the protein CASSYSRDTFSYEQYF.

This chain joins TRBV4-1 and TRBJ1-3; no clear D gene. Germline V gene lookup returns CDR1 MGHRA and CDR2 YSYEKL. The CDR3 sequence is 15 residues long. Trimming left V 1 base short and J 1 base short, with 8 bases between. The CDR3 reads CASSQAYRSGNTIYF. The CDR3 DNA reads TGCGCCAGCAGCCAAGCTTACCGATCTGGAAACACCATATATTTT.

V and J are TRBV28 and TRBJ2-5; a possible D gene is TRBD2 (7 bases). CDR3 length: 14 residues. V lost 5 bases to trimming and J lost 6 bases, with 16 bases between them. Per the germline V gene, CDR1 is MDHEN and CDR2 is SYDVKM. The CDR3 nucleotides are TGTGCCAGCAGTCCCATAGGGGGGACTAAGACCCAGTACTTC. It translates to CASSPIGGTKTQYF.

The genes are TRBV28 and TRBJ1-1, with D tentatively TRBD1 (6 bases). CDR1 MDHEN and CDR2 SYDVKM come from the germline V gene. V lost 5 bases and J lost 1, with 17 bases in between. This CDR3 has 16 amino acids. Here the CDR3 DNA reads TGTGCCAGCAGTAACAGCGGGGGGGGCCCGAACACTGAAGCTTTCTTT. This encodes CASSNSGGGPNTEAFF.

This clone was found a few times. CDR3 residues: CASKGASNQPQHF. CDR3 sequence (DNA): TGTGCCAGCAAGGGGGCGAGCAATCAGCCCCAGCATTTT. This sequence joins TRBV7-9 and TRBJ1-5, with 7 bases aligning to TRBD1. Germline V gives CDR1 SEHNR, CDR2 FQNEAQ (reference sequence). This CDR3 contains 13 residues. V gave up 7 bases and J gave up 1 base; unmatched junction bases: 1.

The chain is built from TRBV28 and TRBJ2-7, with TRBD1 matching over 11 bases. J gave up 3 bases and V 5 bases, and 3 bases lay outside the gene matches. This CDR3 is 14 amino acids long. CDR1 is MDHEN, CDR2 SYDVKM, per germline. CDR3 DNA sequence: TGTGCCAGCAGTCAAGGGACAGGGGGCTACGAGCAGTACTTC. Translation: CASSQGTGGYEQYF.

The chain combines TRBV6-1 with TRBJ2-5; D gene uncertain. Between the trimmed V and J ends, which lost 5 bases and 4 bases, there was a span of 14 bases. CDR3 size: 14 residues. Germline assignment: CDR1 MNHNS and CDR2 SASEGT. The CDR3 protein is CASSLRRMLETQYF. The CDR3 bases are TGTGCCAGCAGTTTACGCCGGATGCTAGAGACCCAGTACTTC.

The V call is TRBV27, the J call TRBJ1-2; a possible D gene is TRBD1 (5 bases). V gave up 7 bases and J gave up 7 bases, with 19 bases separating them. Germline loops: CDR1 MNHEY, CDR2 SMNVEV (reference sequence). The CDR3 has 14 amino acids. For the CDR3, the DNA is TGTGCCAGCATCCCTTCGGACAAACAAGGTGGCTACACCTTC. This codes for CASIPSDKQGGYTF.

The count of this clone is one. This chain's CDR3 is CASRNVNKVHEQYF. The DNA of the CDR3 is TGTGCCAGCAGGAACGTAAACAAGGTTCACGAGCAGTACTTC. This chain connects TRBV27 to TRBJ2-7; no clear D gene. The CDR3 sequence is 14 residues long. The ends were cut back, 6 bases at V and 5 bases at J, with 17 bases in the middle. Germline V lookup: CDR1 MNHEY, CDR2 SMNVEV (reference sequence).